This T cell receptor (beta chain) was retrieved from a study of shared clonotypes between healthy human individuals. Study findings and constraints: As a rule, naive subsets had a larger estimated richness than memory subsets.

The CDR3 length is 13 residues. The germline V gene has CDR1 SGHNT and CDR2 YYREEE (reference sequence). Trimming left V 7 bases short and J 3 bases short, with 10 bases between. Comment on this clone: Its antigen is not known.

Authors' methods: Junction-only sequences produced by ImmunoSEQ had no quality scores, so filtering differed. Generated by immunoSEQ multiplex PCR, the TCRdb table keeps only in-frame clones and is missing some. Clone size and V and J calls were adopted from that table, with D and trimming inferred from the DNA. The repertoire consists of about 1 million clones, with about 74% occurring once and the leading ten covering nearly 1.5%. This sequence joins TRBV5-4 and TRBJ1-4, with D possibly TRBD1 on 5 matching bases. This clonotype was obtained from a man aged 18 to 30 in good health. What was sequenced was memory CD4+ T cells sorted from blood. Noted subset: CD45RA-negative fraction. The CDR3 sequence: CASGPGANEKLFF. The CDR3 nucleotides read TGTGCCAGCGGGCCGGGGGCTAATGAAAAACTGTTTTTT.